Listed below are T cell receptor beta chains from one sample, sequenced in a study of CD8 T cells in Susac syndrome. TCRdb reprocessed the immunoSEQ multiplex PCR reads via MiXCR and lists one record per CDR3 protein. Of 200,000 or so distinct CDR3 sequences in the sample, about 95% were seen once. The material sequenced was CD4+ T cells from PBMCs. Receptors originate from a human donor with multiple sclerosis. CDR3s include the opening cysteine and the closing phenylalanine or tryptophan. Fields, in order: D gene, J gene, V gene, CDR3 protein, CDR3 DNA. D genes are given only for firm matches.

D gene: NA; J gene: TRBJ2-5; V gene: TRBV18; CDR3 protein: CASSPSKGAHQETQYF; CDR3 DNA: TGTGCCAGCTCACCGTCGAAAGGGGCCCACCAAGAGACCCAGTACTTC
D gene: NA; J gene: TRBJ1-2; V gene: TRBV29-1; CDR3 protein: CSVGGGEGYTF; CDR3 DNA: TGCAGCGTTGGGGGTGGGGAAGGCTACACCTTC
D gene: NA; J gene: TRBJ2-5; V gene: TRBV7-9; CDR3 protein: CASGNPQYF; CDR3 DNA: TGTGCCAGCGGGAACCCTCAGTACTTC
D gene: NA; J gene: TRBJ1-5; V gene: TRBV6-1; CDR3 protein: CASSEGFGFLRIGGQPQHF; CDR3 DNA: TGTGCCAGCAGTGAAGGATTCGGGTTCCTCCGAATCGGGGGTCAGCCCCAGCATTTT
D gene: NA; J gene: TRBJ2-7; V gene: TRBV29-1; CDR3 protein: CSVEGFTSHEQYF; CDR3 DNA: TGCAGCGTTGAGGGTTTTACGAGCCACGAGCAGTACTTC
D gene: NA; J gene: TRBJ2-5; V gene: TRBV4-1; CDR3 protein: CASSQVGARQETQYF; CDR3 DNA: TGCGCCAGCAGCCAAGTCGGGGCCCGGCAAGAGACCCAGTACTTC
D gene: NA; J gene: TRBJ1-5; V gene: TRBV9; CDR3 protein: CASSVRKSNQPQHF; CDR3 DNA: TGTGCCAGCAGCGTAAGGAAAAGCAATCAGCCCCAGCATTTT
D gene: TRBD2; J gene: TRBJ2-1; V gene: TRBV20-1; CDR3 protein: CSASVSGRFDEQFF; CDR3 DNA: TGCAGTGCTAGTGTTAGCGGGAGGTTCGATGAGCAGTTCTTC
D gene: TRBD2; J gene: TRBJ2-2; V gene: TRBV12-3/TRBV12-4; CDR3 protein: CASSPTSGRVTGELFF; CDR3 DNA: TGTGCCAGCAGCCCCACTAGCGGGAGGGTCACCGGGGAGCTGTTTTTT
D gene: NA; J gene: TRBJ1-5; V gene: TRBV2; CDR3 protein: CASAQYSNQPQHF; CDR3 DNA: TGTGCCAGCGCGCAGTACAGCAATCAGCCCCAGCATTTT
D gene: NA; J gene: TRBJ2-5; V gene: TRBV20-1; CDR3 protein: CSAWDQETQYF; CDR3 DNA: TGCAGTGCTTGGGACCAAGAGACCCAGTACTTC
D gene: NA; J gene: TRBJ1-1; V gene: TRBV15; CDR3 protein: CATSSVGGMGGEAFF; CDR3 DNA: TGTGCCACCAGCAGTGTTGGGGGGATGGGCGGTGAAGCTTTCTTT